Detailed here is one TCR beta chain. CDR1 is LNHNV, CDR2 YYDKDF, per germline (reference sequence). V lost 5 bases and J 3 bases, leaving 11 bases between the germline ends. The CDR3 has 14 amino acids. This sample was included in a study of control samples from healthy donors and cancer patients. The assay was immunoSEQ multiplex PCR, and TCRdb's table has in-frame clones only and misses some. The sample holds approximately 100,000 clones, about nine tenths seen once. Sequenced input: blood. The sequence derives from a woman under 30 in good health. The chain recombines TRBV15 with TRBJ1-5; D is uncertain. The CDR3: CATSPRGSNQPQHF. DNA for the CDR3: TGTGCCACCAGCCCGCGCGGTTCCAATCAGCCCCAGCATTTT. Filled out from reference TRBV15 and TRBJ1-5, the complete variable domain reads DAMVIQNPRYQVTQFGKPVTLSCSQTLNHNVMYWYQQKSSQAPKLLFHYYDKDFNNEADTPDNFQSRRPNTSFCFLDIRSPGLGDTAMYLCATSPRGSNQPQHFGDGTRLSIL.